This section outlines one T cell receptor beta chain sequence together with its context. Its antigen is currently not known. Within one base of it there is no much larger clone, and no base qualities were kept. This sample stems from a study of OX40 agonist ivuxolimab in advanced cancers. Concerning the study at large: Ivuxolimab, which targeted the costimulatory receptor OX40 (CD134), was an agonistic, fully human IgG2 monoclonal antibody. Intravenous ivuxolimab was administered to patients every 2 weeks at six dose levels: 0.01, 0.1, 0.3, 1.5, 3 and 10 mg/kg. Of the roughly 51 patients in dose escalation, approximately 20 had hepatocellular carcinoma, around 15 had melanoma, 9 had renal cell carcinoma and 9 had head and neck cancer. A male proportion of almost 85% and a mean age of approximately 60 years, ranging from roughly 23 to 79, were recorded for the dose-escalation cohort. Patients were allowed to have had prior anti-PD-1, anti-PD-L1 or anti-CTLA-4 therapy, and about 40% of the dose-escalation patients had been treated with checkpoint inhibitors. Partial responses occurred in three dose-escalation patients: two with cutaneous melanoma and one with hepatocellular carcinoma. The point of sequencing TCRbeta in the periphery was to test whether ivuxolimab changed TCR sequence diversity and drove clonal T-cell expansion. The monotherapy dose-escalation portion (N ≈ 50 patients) of the phase I ivuxolimab trial is reported in the paper. What the authors observed across the whole study: Low levels of normalized T-cell clonal expansion were also seen in some nonresponding patients. Antigen specificity was not determined for the clonally expanded peripheral T cells. At doses from 0.1 to 3.0 mg/kg, clonal expansion was seen in both CD4+ and CD8+ blood T cells between baseline and week 6. After ivuxolimab, expanded clones were on average more numerous among CD8+ T cells than among CD4+ T cells. In partial responders in the 0.1-3.0 mg/kg groups, normalized peripheral clonal expansion was found to be among the lowest, especially among CD8+ T cells.

To sequence the TCRbeta CDR3 region, genomic DNA was isolated from the sorted cells. The immunoSEQ Assay was used to sequence the TCRbeta CDR3 regions. TCRdb's version of the immuneACCESS table is confined to in-frame rearrangements and falls short of the full clone set. An unresolved V gene accounts for under half of the shortfall where checked; the remainder is of unknown origin. For this sample the table gives about 58,000 clones, of which about 91% were detected only once. 3.5% to 4% of the sample is taken by the ten largest. The trial excluded patients who had a history of autoimmune disease or were on systemic immunosuppression. In every dose cohort, peripheral blood was drawn for TCR sequencing at baseline, cycle 4 day 1, and cycle 7 day 1. The samples were drawn from a first-in-human, open-label, multicenter phase I dose-escalation trial of ivuxolimab. Adults with locally advanced or metastatic melanoma, renal cell carcinoma, hepatocellular carcinoma or head and neck squamous cell carcinoma were enrolled in the trial. Before TCR sequencing, CD4+ and CD8+ T cells were separately sorted from peripheral blood.

The CDR3 measures 14 amino acids from cysteine to phenylalanine. Left in the record is the CDR3 DNA by itself, 42 bases read in frame from the first base. CDR1 and CDR2, looked up from the germline V gene, are MGHRA and YSYEKL. Trimming costs V 1 base and J 4 bases, and their ends lie 8 bases apart. The receptor comes from an adult with an advanced solid tumor such as melanoma, head and neck, liver or kidney cancer. Here the chain combines TRBV4-1 and TRBJ2-1, with TRBD2 tentatively as D gene (5 bases match). Sequenced here: CD4+ or CD8+ T cells sorted from blood, sampled in a trial of the OX40 agonist ivuxolimab. Read as DNA, the sequence is TGCGCCAGCAGCCAAGGCCTAGCTTACAATGAGCAGTTCTTC. This yields the protein CASSQGLAYNEQFF.